This TCR beta chain was sequenced for a study of response to subunit inactivated influenza vaccine. The CDR3 has 15 amino acids. Germline loops: CDR1 SGHDT, CDR2 YYEEEE. V lost 0 bases and J lost 2; bases outside the gene matches: 4. TCRdb re-analysed the RT-PCR reads in MiXCR, keeping a single row per CDR3 protein. The sample has just under 550,000 distinct CDR3 sequences, around 21% seen once. Regarding the study as a whole: That few new T cells are recruited by each seasonal influenza vaccination was the authors' suggestion.

This clonotype has only a few counts. Its target is not known. These data also formed part of another study, on T cells expressing NK-cell markers. In that study: Libraries used 5'RACE template switching adding universal primer site and UMIs.

This rearrangement joins TRBV5-6 to TRBJ2-7; 8 positions agree with TRBD1. This receptor was taken from a man between 45 and 60 years old who received an inactivated influenza vaccine. The material sequenced was CD4+ T cells sorted from PBMCs, taken less than 13 days after vaccination. In DNA form, the CDR3 reads TGTGCCAGCAGCTTGGTGGACAGGGACGCCTACGAGCAGTACTTC. As protein: CASSLVDRDAYEQYF.